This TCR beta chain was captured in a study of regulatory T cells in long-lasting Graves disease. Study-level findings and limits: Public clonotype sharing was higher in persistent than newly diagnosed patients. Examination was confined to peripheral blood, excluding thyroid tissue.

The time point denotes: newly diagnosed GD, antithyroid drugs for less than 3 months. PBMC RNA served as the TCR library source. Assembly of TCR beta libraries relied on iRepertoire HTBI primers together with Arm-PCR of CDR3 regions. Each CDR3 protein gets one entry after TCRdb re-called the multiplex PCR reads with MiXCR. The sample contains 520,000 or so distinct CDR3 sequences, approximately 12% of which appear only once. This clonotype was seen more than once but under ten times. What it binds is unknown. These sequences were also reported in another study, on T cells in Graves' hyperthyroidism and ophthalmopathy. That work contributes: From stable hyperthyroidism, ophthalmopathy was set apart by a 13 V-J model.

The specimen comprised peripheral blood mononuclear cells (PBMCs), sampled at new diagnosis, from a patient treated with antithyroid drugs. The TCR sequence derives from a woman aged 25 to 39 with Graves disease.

The CDR3 sequence is CASSLMAPYEQYF. The CDR3 DNA follows: TGTGCCAGCAGCTTGATGGCTCCCTACGAGCAGTACTTC. The chain combines TRBV5-5 with TRBJ2-7; D gene ambiguous. V lost 1 base, J lost 2 bases, and 7 bases lay in between. The V gene's germline CDR1 is SGHKS and CDR2 YYEKEE (reference sequence). The CDR3 is made up of 13 amino acids.